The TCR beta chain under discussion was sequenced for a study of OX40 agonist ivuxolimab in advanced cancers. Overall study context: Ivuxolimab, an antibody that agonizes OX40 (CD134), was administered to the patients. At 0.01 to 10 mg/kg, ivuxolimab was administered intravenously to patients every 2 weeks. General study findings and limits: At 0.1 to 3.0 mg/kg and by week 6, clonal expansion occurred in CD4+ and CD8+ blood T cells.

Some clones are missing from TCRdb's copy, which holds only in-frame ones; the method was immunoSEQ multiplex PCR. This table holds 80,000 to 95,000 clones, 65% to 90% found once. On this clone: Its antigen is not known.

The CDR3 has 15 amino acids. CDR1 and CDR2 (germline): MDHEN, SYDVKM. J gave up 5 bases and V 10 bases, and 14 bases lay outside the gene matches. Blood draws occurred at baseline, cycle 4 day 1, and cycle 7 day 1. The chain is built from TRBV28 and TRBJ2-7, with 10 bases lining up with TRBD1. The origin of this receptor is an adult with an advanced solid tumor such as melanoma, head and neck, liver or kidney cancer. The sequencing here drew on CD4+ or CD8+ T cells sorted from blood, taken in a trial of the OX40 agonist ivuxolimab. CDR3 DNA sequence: TGTGCCACCATGTCTAAGGGACAGGGGAGACACGAGCAGTACTTC. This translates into CATMSKGQGRHEQYF.